This T cell receptor (beta chain) was recovered during a study of cytomegalovirus exposure and HLA in healthy donors. Across the whole study: In a later analysis, it was reported that the roughly 120 validation repertoires had been produced on the same platform as the 690 or so repertoires belonging to the first cohort.

Data came from immunoSEQ multiplex PCR; TCRdb stores just in-frame clones and leaves some out. Found here are hundreds of thousands of clones, roughly 86% of them singletons; the top ten hold less than 1.5%. The CDR3 is 14 residues long. V lost 8 bases and J lost 2; bases outside the gene matches: 3. The germline V gene encodes CDR1 SNHLY and CDR2 FYNNEI. Overall study results and limits: Reports indicated that the classifier achieved high specificity and sensitivity in diagnosing cytomegalovirus status. According to a subsequent analysis, TCR clusters from the first cohort were inclined to appear together in the roughly 120 validation repertoires. Cytomegalovirus-associated status was assigned to about 170 TCR beta chains.

In its sample, this clone was seen a few times. The antigen is not known. Other DNA variants within this sample encode the same CDR3. The genes are TRBV2 and TRBJ2-3, with 11 bases that match TRBD2. This clonotype originated in a woman aged 25 to 39 in good health and CMV-seropositive. What was sequenced was PBMCs. The CDR3 reads CASGLAGVTDTQYF. For the CDR3, the DNA is TGTGCCAGCGGACTAGCGGGCGTCACAGATACGCAGTATTTT.